This TCR beta chain is from a study of Ad26.COV2.S vaccination and SARS-CoV-2 variants. Study information: Sample donor was a member of the COV1001 Ad26.COV2.S trial arm. The authors gave Ad26.COV2.S intramuscularly, either once or twice 56 days apart.

The CDR3 sequence is 15 residues long. The V and J ends lost 7 bases and 1 base, in that order; junction bases with no gene match: 9. Germline V gives CDR1 SNHLY, CDR2 FYNNEI. Findings and limits, study-wide: Vaccine recipients showed a spike-specific TCR breadth that was higher than in placebo recipients. A substantial breadth of spike-specific CD8+ and CD4+ T cell responses after vaccination has been reported.

The treatment is: some 20 received Ad26.COV2.S at low or high dose, single or two shots; about five received placebo; per-sample allocation not given. It was on day 63 after the first vaccine or placebo injection that samples were taken. Notes on this clone: No antigen is known for it.

Assay used: immunoSEQ multiplex PCR; TCRdb lists only in-frame clones, some missing. The sample holds roughly 680,000 clones, more than 70% seen once. The sample here was peripheral blood, taken in a trial of Ad26.COV2.S vaccine versus placebo. The chain carries TRBV2 and TRBJ1-1, with TRBD1 identical over 7 bases. The sequence was obtained from a person between 18 and 65 years old who received the Ad26.COV2.S COVID-19 vaccine or a placebo. This CDR3 reads CASTMQGTENTEAFF. CDR3 sequence (DNA): TGTGCCAGCACTATGCAAGGGACAGAGAACACTGAAGCTTTCTTT.